Listed here are 29 T cell receptor beta chains from one sample, sequenced in a study of human T cells and chemical hapten exposure. Described time point: patch test 1, 2 weeks after DPC sensitization. As to treatment: therapeutic diphenylcyclopropenone sensitization with weekly scalp DPC. A single record per CDR3 protein comes from TCRdb applying MiXCR to the RACE reads. This table holds 75,000 to 100,000 distinct CDR3 sequences, around 12% found once. The sequenced sample was whole blood, obtained in connection with sensitization to the hapten diphenylcyclopropenone (DPC). The receptor set was obtained from a woman aged 35 to 49 with alopecia areata. Some clones in this sample may be carry-over from other donors' samples.

The V call is TRBV7-3, the J call TRBJ1-1; D gene ambiguous. This CDR3 spans 14 amino acids. CDR1 and CDR2 from the germline V gene are SGHTA and FQGTGA. Trimming removed 1 base from V and 3 bases from J, with 9 bases in between. In DNA form, the CDR3 reads TGTGCCAGCAGCTTAAGGGCCAGCTACACTGAAGCTTTCTTT. It specifies CASSLRASYTEAFF.

At least ten counts were recorded for this clonotype. This chain connects TRBV5-8 to TRBJ2-3; D perhaps matches TRBD2 (5 bases). The germline CDR1 and CDR2 sequences are SGHTS and YDEGEE. The CDR3 consists of 16 residues. Trimming cost V 3 bases and J 2 bases, with 16 bases left between them. The CDR3 sequence is CASSSGLPFFTDTQYF. The CDR3 region has the DNA TGTGCCAGCAGCTCTGGACTCCCTTTCTTCACAGATACGCAGTATTTT.

This clonotype showed up just a few times. The genes are TRBV20-1 and TRBJ1-1; the match to TRBD1 covers 8 bases. The junction had 4 bases not matched to a gene; V was cut back by 6 bases and J by 1 base. Germline V gene sequence: CDR1 DFQATT, CDR2 SNEGSKA (reference sequence). The length of the CDR3 is 13 residues. The DNA of the CDR3 is TGCAGTGCCAGGGGACAGGCGAACACTGAAGCTTTCTTT. Its protein product is CSARGQANTEAFF.

This sequence joins TRBV12-3 or TRBV12-4 and TRBJ2-3; D perhaps matches TRBD1 (5 bases). This CDR3 is 14 amino acids long. Trimming shortened V by 4 bases and J by 3 bases, and 11 bases separated the two germline ends. The CDR3 DNA is TGTGCCAGCAGTTGGGTAGGGGAAACAGATACGCAGTATTTT. Translated, it gives CASSWVGETDTQYF.

The chain combines TRBV7-3 with TRBJ1-2; the D gene is possibly TRBD1 (5 bases). Germline CDR1 is SGHTA and CDR2 is FQGTGA. The CDR3 is made up of 14 amino acids. V was trimmed by 5 bases and J by 2 bases, leaving 12 bases between them. CDR3 loop: CASSPTRDNYGYTF. The CDR3 bases are TGTGCCAGCAGCCCCACGAGGGACAACTATGGCTACACCTTC.

In this sample, this clonotype turned up a few times. The chain uses TRBV6-2 or TRBV6-3 and TRBJ1-3; D is ambiguous. The CDR3 runs 12 residues. The germline gives CDR1 MNHEY, CDR2 SVGEGT. V lost 4 bases to trimming and J lost 8 bases, with 9 bases between them. The CDR3 DNA reads TGTGCCAGCAGTTCCGGACGCGACACCATATATTTT. This translates into CASSSGRDTIYF.

This clonotype was observed many times. V usage is TRBV5-6 and J usage is TRBJ2-5; D not resolved. V was clipped by 3 bases and J by 4 bases, with 4 bases between them. Germline V lookup: CDR1 SGHDT, CDR2 YYEEEE. This CDR3 region has 11 residues. CDR3 protein: CASSSRETQYF. DNA for the CDR3: TGTGCCAGCAGCTCCCGAGAGACCCAGTACTTC. Variable domain in full (rest from reference TRBV5-6 and TRBJ2-5): DAGVTQSPTHLIKTRGQQVTLRCSPKSGHDTVSWYQQALGQGPQFIFQYYEEEERQRGNFPDRFSGHQFPNYSSELNVNALLLGDSALYLCASSSRETQYFGPGTRLLVL.

This clonotype is medium-sized within its sample. The chain combines TRBV12-3 or TRBV12-4 with TRBJ1-1; weak D call: TRBD1 (5 bases). The V gene lost 6 bases and the J gene lost 2 bases, with 16 bases spanning the gap. The CDR3 length is 15 residues. The CDR3 loop is CASSPGGLLNTEAFF. Here the CDR3 DNA reads TGTGCCAGCAGCCCGGGGGGACTGCTTAACACTGAAGCTTTCTTT.

The gene calls are TRBV2 and TRBJ2-5, with a tentative D call TRBD1 (5 bases). Germline CDR1 and CDR2: SNHLY and FYNNEI. The CDR3 is 12 amino acids. V lost 8 bases and J 2 bases, leaving 9 bases between the germline ends. The CDR3 here is CASLRQQETQYF. CDR3 bases: TGTGCCAGCCTAAGACAGCAAGAGACCCAGTACTTC.

The genes are TRBV10-3 and TRBJ2-7; TRBD1 agrees at 11 bases. This CDR3 has 15 residues. V gave up 4 bases and J gave up 5 bases; unmatched junction bases: 7. Germline CDR1 and CDR2: ENHRY and SYGVKD. The CDR3 sequence is CAISGGTGGRNEQYF. DNA for the CDR3: TGTGCCATCAGTGGAGGGACAGGGGGAAGGAACGAGCAGTACTTC.

The genes are TRBV7-6 and TRBJ2-7, with D unresolved. The CDR3 contains 15 residues. Trimming took 7 bases from V and 3 from J, leaving 19 bases between them. The germline CDR1 and CDR2 sequences are SGHVS and FNYEAQ. The CDR3 loop reads CASTPGAGGGYEQYF. In DNA form, the CDR3 reads TGTGCCAGCACCCCAGGCGCCGGCGGCGGCTACGAGCAGTACTTC.

This clonotype was found a few times. The CDR3 reads CSVENWGYGYTF. For the CDR3, the DNA is TGCAGCGTTGAAAATTGGGGTTATGGCTACACCTTC. The chain uses TRBV29-1 and TRBJ1-2; no firm D call. Germline V gives CDR1 SQVTM, CDR2 ANQGSEA. The length of the CDR3 is 12 residues. V was clipped by 2 bases and J by 5 bases, with 9 bases between them. Looking up the rest from reference TRBV29-1 and TRBJ1-2 gives the full variable domain: SAVISQKPSRDICQRGTSLTIQCQVDSQVTMMFWYRQQPGQSLTLIATANQGSEATYESGFVIDKFPISRPNLTFSTLTVSNMSPEDSSIYLCSVENWGYGYTFGSGTRLTVV.

This clonotype was seen more than once but under ten times. The chain has TRBV29-1 and TRBJ1-1, with 8 bases lining up with TRBD1. The CDR3 is made up of 10 amino acids. CDR1 is SQVTM, CDR2 ANQGSEA, per germline. The J segment lost 6 bases and the V segment lost 7 bases, leaving 1 base of the junction unmatched. The CDR3 nucleotides read TGCAGCGGGACAGGGCCTGAAGCTTTCTTT. It specifies CSGTGPEAFF.

This clonotype has a handful of counts. The chain has TRBV7-8 and TRBJ1-1; no clear D gene. Germline CDR1 and CDR2: SGHVS and FQNEAQ. V was pared by 5 bases and J by 6 bases, with 13 bases between. This CDR3 has 13 amino acids. This CDR3 is CASSILVLSEAFF. The CDR3 DNA reads as TGTGCCAGCAGCATCCTTGTGCTATCTGAAGCTTTCTTT.

This clonotype was seen only a few times. The V gene is TRBV5-1, the J gene TRBJ1-1; 10 bases match TRBD1. Germline V gene data show CDR1 as SGHRS and CDR2 as YFSETQ. This CDR3 region has 16 residues. The trim removed 4 bases at V and 7 bases at J, leaving 13 bases unmatched. The CDR3 reads CASSMLPGQGISEAFF. DNA for the CDR3: TGCGCCAGCAGCATGCTTCCGGGACAGGGGATCAGTGAAGCTTTCTTT.

The chain couples TRBV12-5 to TRBJ2-1, with D possibly called TRBD1 or TRBD2 (5 bases each). The CDR3 has 12 residues. V was cut by 5 bases and J by 10 bases, with 12 bases left in between. The germline gives CDR1 LGHNT, CDR2 FRNRAP. CDR3 DNA sequence: TGTGCTAGTGGTCCTGAGGGGTGGGAGCAGTTCTTC. This codes for CASGPEGWEQFF.

This clonotype was seen ten or more times. The chain has TRBV28 and TRBJ1-5; D uncertain. The CDR3 covers 14 residues. Germline CDR1 and CDR2: MDHEN and SYDVKM. The germline V and J ends were trimmed by 3 bases and 7 bases, with 13 bases remaining between them. This CDR3 is CASSLRRGNQPQHF. In DNA form, the CDR3 reads TGTGCCAGCAGTTTGCGCCGGGGAAACCAGCCCCAGCATTTT.

This chain joins TRBV3-1 and TRBJ2-7, with 11 bases aligning to TRBD2. CDR3 length: 15 residues. Germline V CDR1 and CDR2: LGHDT, YNNKEL (reference sequence). V lost 4 bases and J lost 5; bases outside the gene matches: 7. The CDR3 reads CASSPSGRRDHEQYF. The CDR3 nucleotides are TGTGCCAGCAGCCCTAGCGGGAGGAGGGACCACGAGCAGTACTTC.

The chain links TRBV14 to TRBJ2-3, with no clear D. Germline-derived CDR1 and CDR2 are SGHDN and FVKESK. The V end was cut by 1 base, the J end by 0 bases, with 11 bases between. The CDR3 consists of 16 residues. CDR3 sequence reads: CASSQVAGISTDTQYF. The CDR3 DNA follows: TGTGCCAGCAGCCAAGTGGCAGGCATTAGCACAGATACGCAGTATTTT.

The gene calls are TRBV7-2 and TRBJ2-4, with D possibly TRBD1 on 6 matching bases. Germline CDR1 and CDR2: SGHTA and FQGNSA. This CDR3 contains 16 residues. Trimming removed 2 bases from V and 1 base from J, with 12 bases in between. This chain's CDR3 is CASSLSGALAKNIQYF. The CDR3 nucleotides read TGTGCCAGCAGCTTATCAGGGGCCCTGGCCAAAAACATTCAGTACTTC. Drawing the rest from reference TRBV7-2 and TRBJ2-4, the complete variable domain is GAGVSQSPSNKVTEKGKDVELRCDPISGHTALYWYRQSLGQGLEFLIYFQGNSAPDKSGLPSDRFSAERTGGSVSTLTIQRTQQEDSAVYLCASSLSGALAKNIQYFGAGTRLSVL.

The J gene is TRBJ2-7, the V gene TRBV29-1; D is tentatively TRBD1 or TRBD2 (6 bases each). V was cut by 4 bases and J by 2 bases, with 15 bases left in between. CDR3 length equals 14 residues. Germline CDR1 is SQVTM and CDR2 is ANQGSEA. CDR3 region: CSVGGGTPPYEQYF. The DNA for the CDR3 is TGCAGCGTTGGAGGGGGGACTCCCCCCTACGAGCAGTACTTC.

J is TRBJ2-3 and V is TRBV4-3, with 11 bases fitting TRBD2. V shed 0 bases and J 0 bases; nucleotides not matched to a gene: 2. This CDR3 comprises 17 residues. Germline CDR1 is LGHNA and CDR2 is YSLEER. In nucleotides, the CDR3 is TGCGCCAGCAGCCAAGAGAGGACTAGCGGGAGCACAGATACGCAGTATTTT. It translates to CASSQERTSGSTDTQYF.

The CDR3 is CASSGRLAGNIDEQFF. The CDR3 DNA follows: TGTGCCAGCAGCGGTAGACTAGCGGGAAATATAGATGAGCAGTTCTTC. This chain joins TRBV5-4 and TRBJ2-1, with 11 bases aligning to TRBD2. The germline V gene encodes CDR1 SGHNT and CDR2 YYREEE (reference sequence). The CDR3 covers 16 residues. The V gene end was trimmed by 4 bases and the J gene end by 8 bases; junction bases not matched to a gene: 11.

This clonotype came up many times. The rearrangement joins TRBV27 to TRBJ1-5; 7 nucleotides agree with TRBD1. Germline V gives CDR1 MNHEY, CDR2 SMNVEV (reference sequence). The trim removed 5 bases at V and 9 bases at J, leaving 13 bases unmatched. The CDR3 is 15 amino acids. CDR3 amino acids: CASSPRQGPARPQHF. DNA for the CDR3: TGTGCCAGCAGTCCACGACAGGGCCCGGCGCGGCCCCAGCATTTT.

Only a few counts were recorded for this clonotype. The CDR3 spells CASTPGGAGQPQHF. The CDR3 region has the DNA TGTGCCAGCACCCCGGGGGGGGCGGGCCAGCCCCAGCATTTT. This chain joins TRBV6-6 and TRBJ1-5; D is possibly TRBD1 (6 bases). The CDR3 runs 14 residues. Trimming stripped 7 bases from V and 7 bases from J, with 17 bases between. The V gene's germline CDR1 is MNHNY and CDR2 SVGAGI (reference sequence).

As regards this clonotype: With a much larger clone just one base away, this may be a read error. The chain couples TRBV7-6 to TRBJ1-3; D gene ambiguous. Germline assignment: CDR1 SGHVS and CDR2 FNYEAQ. The CDR3 has 17 residues. CDR3 residues: CASSLLSHGSSGNTIHF. CDR3 nucleotide sequence: TGTGCCAGCAGCTTACTTTCCCACGGGAGCTCTGGAAACACCATACATTTT.

This clonotype has ten or more counts. This chain links TRBV6-2 or TRBV6-3 with TRBJ1-5, with D unclear. CDR1 and CDR2 from the germline V gene are MNHEY and SVGEGT. The CDR3 sequence is 13 residues long. V was shortened by 4 bases and J by 5 bases, with 9 bases between the two germline ends. CDR3 region: CASSLQAHQPQHF. The CDR3 region has the DNA TGTGCCAGCAGTTTGCAAGCACATCAGCCCCAGCATTTT.

This clonotype was recorded at least ten times. The chain employs TRBV9 and TRBJ1-3, with D perhaps TRBD1 (6 bases). This CDR3 is built from 15 residues. V was cut by 4 bases and J by 0 bases, with 11 bases left in between. From germline, CDR1 is SGDLS and CDR2 YYNGEE. For the CDR3, the DNA is TGTGCCAGCAGCCCCGCGGACAGCTCTGGAAACACCATATATTTT. Translation gives CASSPADSSGNTIYF.

This sequence joins TRBV12-3 or TRBV12-4 and TRBJ2-7, with 15 bases lining up with TRBD2. Losses at the gene ends were 1 base for V and 4 bases for J; bases not matched to a gene: 8. The CDR3 totals 18 residues. This CDR3 reads CASSLGGTSGRRGYEQYF. In DNA, the CDR3 is TGTGCCAGCAGTTTAGGTGGGACTAGCGGGAGGCGGGGGTACGAGCAGTACTTC.